A single sample gave rise to the 9 T cell receptor beta chains below, sequenced in a study of T cells in narcolepsy. TCRdb's table, derived via immunoSEQ multiplex PCR, lists solely in-frame clones and lacks some. Of tens of thousands of clones listed, 70% to 90% are singletons. The sequenced material came from CD45RA- memory CD4+ T cells from PBMCs. Receptors were obtained from a human donor with narcolepsy.

The chain has TRBV2 and TRBJ1-1, with a weak D call TRBD1 (5 bases). V lost 4 bases, J lost 8 bases, and 8 bases lay in between. CDR3 length equals 11 residues. Germline CDR1 is SNHLY and CDR2 is FYNNEI. The CDR3 region has the DNA TGTGCCAGCAGTGTCGGGACCGAAGCTTTCTTT. This codes for CASSVGTEAFF.

This clone was seen just once. The chain couples TRBV6-1 to TRBJ1-6, with TRBD1 matching 8 bases. J was trimmed by 5 bases and V by 6 bases; bases with no gene match: 6. CDR1 MNHNS and CDR2 SASEGT come from the germline V gene. The CDR3 extends over 15 amino acids. The CDR3 protein is CASRRQGMDNSPLHF. DNA of the CDR3: TGTGCCAGCAGACGACAGGGGATGGATAATTCACCCCTCCACTTT.

This rearrangement joins TRBV30 to TRBJ2-1; 11 nucleotides match TRBD1. J was trimmed by 7 bases and V by 2 bases; bases with no gene match: 10. Germline CDR1 GTSNPN, CDR2 SVGIG (reference sequence). The CDR3 has 16 residues. CDR3 DNA: TGTGCCTGGAGTCCCGCACACGGGACAGGGGGAAATGAGCAGTTCTTC. Translated: CAWSPAHGTGGNEQFF.

The V call is TRBV7-9, the J call TRBJ1-4, with 7 bases aligning to TRBD1. Germline loops: CDR1 SEHNR, CDR2 FQNEAQ (reference sequence). With 5 bases clipped from V and 2 bases from J, the junction kept 2 bases outside the gene matches. CDR3 length: 14 residues. The CDR3 DNA follows: TGTGCCAGCAGCCCACAGGGGACTAATGAAAAACTGTTTTTT. Its translation is CASSPQGTNEKLFF.

This clone was seen a few times. V gene TRBV5-4 combines with J gene TRBJ1-3; D perhaps matches TRBD1 (5 bases). In germline, CDR1 is SGHNT, CDR2 YYREEE (reference sequence). There are 16 residues in the CDR3. The V gene lost 0 bases and the J gene lost 0 bases, with 10 bases spanning the gap. CDR3 amino acids: CASSLDQGYSGNTIYF. The CDR3 DNA sequence: TGTGCCAGCAGCTTGGATCAGGGCTACTCTGGAAACACCATATATTTT.

The genes are TRBV28 and TRBJ2-2; 11 nucleotides line up with TRBD1. The J segment lost 4 bases and the V segment lost 5 bases, leaving 12 bases of the junction unmatched. The CDR3 spans 18 residues. Germline V gives CDR1 MDHEN, CDR2 SYDVKM. The CDR3 loop is CASSKWTGGSARTGELFF. The CDR3 DNA reads TGTGCCAGCAGTAAATGGACAGGGGGCTCCGCGCGCACCGGGGAGCTGTTTTTT. Supplemented by reference TRBV28 and TRBJ2-2, the full variable domain reads DVKVTQSSRYLVKRTGEKVFLECVQDMDHENMFWYRQDPGLGLRLIYFSYDVKMKEKGDIPEGYSVSREKKERFSLILESASTNQTSMYLCASSKWTGGSARTGELFFGEGSRLTVL.

The chain recombines TRBV25-1 with TRBJ2-1; 14 nucleotides line up with TRBD2. There are 17 residues in the CDR3. The V gene end was trimmed by 3 bases and the J gene end by 3 bases; junction bases not matched to a gene: 4. Looked up from germline, CDR1 is MGHDK and CDR2 is SYGVNS. CDR3 amino acids: CASSDAGTSGGYNEQFF. The DNA of the CDR3 is TGTGCCAGCAGTGACGCCGGGACTAGCGGGGGCTACAATGAGCAGTTCTTC.

The chain links TRBV5-4 to TRBJ2-5; tentative D call: TRBD1 (5 bases). CDR1 SGHNT and CDR2 YYREEE come from the germline V gene (reference sequence). V was shortened by 2 bases and J by 0 bases, with 11 bases between the two germline ends. This CDR3 region has 15 residues. The CDR3 reads CASSLNPDNQETQYF. CDR3 bases: TGTGCCAGCAGCTTAAACCCGGACAACCAAGAGACCCAGTACTTC.

The chain recombines TRBV19 with TRBJ2-3, with D possibly being TRBD2 (5 bases). This CDR3 has 14 residues. CDR1 is LNHDA, CDR2 SQIVND, per germline (reference sequence). Trimming shortened V by 3 bases and J by 0 bases, and 7 bases separated the two germline ends. CDR3 in DNA: TGTGCCAGTAGTATGCAGCGGAGCACAGATACGCAGTATTTT. This translates into CASSMQRSTDTQYF.